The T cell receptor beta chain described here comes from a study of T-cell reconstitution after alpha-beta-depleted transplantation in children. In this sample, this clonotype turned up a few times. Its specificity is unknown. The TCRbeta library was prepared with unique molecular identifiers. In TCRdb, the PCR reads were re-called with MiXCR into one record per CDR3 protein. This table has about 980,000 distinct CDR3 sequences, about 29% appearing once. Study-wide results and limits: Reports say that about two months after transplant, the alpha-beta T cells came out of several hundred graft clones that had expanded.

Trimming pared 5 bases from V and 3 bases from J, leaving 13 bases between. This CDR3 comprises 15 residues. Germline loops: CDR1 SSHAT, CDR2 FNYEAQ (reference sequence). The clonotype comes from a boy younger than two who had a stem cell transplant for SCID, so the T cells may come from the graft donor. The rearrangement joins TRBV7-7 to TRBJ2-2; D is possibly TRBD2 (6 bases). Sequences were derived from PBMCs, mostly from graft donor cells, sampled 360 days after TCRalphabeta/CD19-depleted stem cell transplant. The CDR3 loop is CASSTEEGYTGELFF. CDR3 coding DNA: TGTGCCAGCAGCACGGAGGAGGGATACACCGGGGAGCTGTTTTTT.